A selection of T cell receptor beta chains follows, all from one sample in a study of cytomegalovirus exposure and HLA in healthy donors. TCRdb's copy holds only in-frame clones and misses some; the assay was immunoSEQ multiplex PCR. The sample lists 150,000 to 200,000 clones; around 80% were seen once. The sequenced material came from PBMCs. All receptors derive from a woman aged 25 to 39 in good health and CMV-seropositive. Each CDR3 is given with its conserved first and last residue. Fields, in order: D gene, J gene, clone size, V gene, CDR3 DNA, CDR3 protein. A D gene is named only where the DNA matches it firmly. Clone size is shown for a subset of rows, as once, few, many or a class of expanded clone.

d_call: .; j_call: TRBJ2-7; clone_size: few; v_call: TRBV12-5; cdr3_nt: TGTGCTAGTGCCCGGGGATCCTACGAGCAGTACTTC; cdr3_aa: CASARGSYEQYF
d_call: TRBD1; j_call: TRBJ2-1; clone_size: .; v_call: TRBV5-1; cdr3_nt: TGCGCCAGCAGCTCGCTCCCGGGACAGGGTACTAATGAGCAGTTCTTC; cdr3_aa: CASSSLPGQGTNEQFF
d_call: TRBD1; j_call: TRBJ2-3; clone_size: .; v_call: TRBV11-2; cdr3_nt: TGTGCCAGCAGCTCAGGACAGGGTTACACAGATACGCAGTATTTT; cdr3_aa: CASSSGQGYTDTQYF
d_call: TRBD2; j_call: TRBJ2-3; clone_size: .; v_call: TRBV19; cdr3_nt: TGTGCCAGTAGGCCAGACCCGGGACTACACACAGATACGCAGTATTTT; cdr3_aa: CASRPDPGLHTDTQYF
d_call: TRBD2; j_call: TRBJ2-3; clone_size: .; v_call: TRBV7-2; cdr3_nt: TGTGCCAGCAGCTTAGTGGAATTAGCGGGGGGCAGGAGAGATACGCAGTATTTT; cdr3_aa: CASSLVELAGGRRDTQYF
d_call: TRBD1; j_call: TRBJ2-6; clone_size: .; v_call: TRBV18; cdr3_nt: TGTGCCAGCTCACCACCGAAGGGGGCGTCTGGGGCCAACGTCCTGACTTTC; cdr3_aa: CASSPPKGASGANVLTF
d_call: .; j_call: TRBJ2-3; clone_size: .; v_call: TRBV10-3; cdr3_nt: TGTGCCATCAGAGATACCAATCGCGGGATCGAAGTCACAGATACGCAGTATTTT; cdr3_aa: CAIRDTNRGIEVTDTQYF
d_call: .; j_call: TRBJ1-2; clone_size: few; v_call: TRBV5-1; cdr3_nt: TGCGCCAGCAGCTTGTTGCAGAACTATGGCTACACCTTC; cdr3_aa: CASSLLQNYGYTF
d_call: TRBD1; j_call: TRBJ1-6; clone_size: few; v_call: TRBV11-2; cdr3_nt: TGTGCCAGCAGCTTTCACCCGAAACGGACAGGGGCCTATAATTCACCCCTCCACTTT; cdr3_aa: CASSFHPKRTGAYNSPLHF
d_call: .; j_call: TRBJ2-7; clone_size: .; v_call: TRBV7-6; cdr3_nt: TGTGCCAGCAGCTTAGGAGAGAGATTTGGAGGCTACGAGCAGTACTTC; cdr3_aa: CASSLGERFGGYEQYF
d_call: TRBD1; j_call: TRBJ2-7; clone_size: .; v_call: TRBV2; cdr3_nt: TGTGCCAGCAGTGAGGGCAGGGGGCGTCTCGAGCAGTACTTC; cdr3_aa: CASSEGRGRLEQYF
d_call: TRBD2; j_call: TRBJ2-1; clone_size: .; v_call: TRBV4-1; cdr3_nt: TGCGCCAGCAGCCAAGGATTAGCGGGGCGATACAATGAGCAGTTCTTC; cdr3_aa: CASSQGLAGRYNEQFF
d_call: TRBD1; j_call: TRBJ2-3; clone_size: .; v_call: TRBV5-1; cdr3_nt: TGCGCCAGCAGCACCCGGACAGGGGCAGATACGCAGTATTTT; cdr3_aa: CASSTRTGADTQYF
d_call: TRBD1; j_call: TRBJ2-7; clone_size: .; v_call: TRBV19; cdr3_nt: TGTGCCAGTAGCCGCCTGGCCACAGGGGTTTACGAGCAGTACTTC; cdr3_aa: CASSRLATGVYEQYF
d_call: .; j_call: TRBJ1-2; clone_size: .; v_call: TRBV4-1; cdr3_nt: TGCGCCAGCAGCCAAGTCGACGTTAGCGAGTCCTATGGCTACACCTTC; cdr3_aa: CASSQVDVSESYGYTF
d_call: .; j_call: TRBJ2-7; clone_size: .; v_call: TRBV7-9; cdr3_nt: TGTGCCAGCAGCTTCATCGGGTTGCTAGACTACGAGCAGTACTTC; cdr3_aa: CASSFIGLLDYEQYF
d_call: .; j_call: TRBJ2-3; clone_size: .; v_call: TRBV7-9; cdr3_nt: TGTGCCAGCAGCCCGGGAACAGATACGCAGTATTTT; cdr3_aa: CASSPGTDTQYF
d_call: .; j_call: TRBJ2-2; clone_size: .; v_call: TRBV9; cdr3_nt: TGTGCCAGCAAGCATAACTATCAGACGAACACCGGGGAGCTGTTTTTT; cdr3_aa: CASKHNYQTNTGELFF
d_call: .; j_call: TRBJ2-5; clone_size: .; v_call: TRBV2; cdr3_nt: TGTGCCAGCCACTCACTGTGGGGGGAAGAGACCCAGTACTTC; cdr3_aa: CASHSLWGEETQYF
d_call: .; j_call: TRBJ2-7; clone_size: .; v_call: TRBV4-1; cdr3_nt: TGCGCCAGCAGCCAAGAGGTGGGGGGTCCCTACGAGCAGTACTTC; cdr3_aa: CASSQEVGGPYEQYF
d_call: TRBD1; j_call: TRBJ1-1; clone_size: .; v_call: TRBV29-1; cdr3_nt: TGCAGCGTTCCCACAGGGGGTAAACTGAACACTGAAGCTTTCTTT; cdr3_aa: CSVPTGGKLNTEAFF
d_call: .; j_call: TRBJ2-1; clone_size: .; v_call: TRBV6-7; cdr3_nt: TGTGCCAGCAGTCCCTCCGGACAGCTATTAGACGATGAGCAGTTCTTC; cdr3_aa: CASSPSGQLLDDEQFF
d_call: .; j_call: TRBJ2-7; clone_size: .; v_call: TRBV7-2; cdr3_nt: TGTGCCAGCAGCCCAGGATCCCGCACCTACGAGCAGTACTTC; cdr3_aa: CASSPGSRTYEQYF
d_call: TRBD1; j_call: TRBJ1-2; clone_size: .; v_call: TRBV19; cdr3_nt: TGTGCCAGTAGCTTCTACGGGAACAGGGGTGAGGGCTACACCTTC; cdr3_aa: CASSFYGNRGEGYTF
d_call: .; j_call: TRBJ2-7; clone_size: once; v_call: TRBV5-6; cdr3_nt: TGTGCCAGCAGCGACCTCACAGCCTACGAGCAGTACTTC; cdr3_aa: CASSDLTAYEQYF
d_call: .; j_call: TRBJ2-7; clone_size: .; v_call: TRBV7-2; cdr3_nt: TGTGCCAGCAGCTTAGACGTTCTCTTGGCAAATTCCTACGAGCAGTACTTC; cdr3_aa: CASSLDVLLANSYEQYF
d_call: .; j_call: TRBJ1-1; clone_size: .; v_call: TRBV4-3; cdr3_nt: TGCGCCAGCAGCCAAGGTCCCACGGTGAACACTGAAGCTTTCTTT; cdr3_aa: CASSQGPTVNTEAFF
d_call: TRBD1; j_call: TRBJ1-1; clone_size: .; v_call: TRBV6-1; cdr3_nt: TGTGCCAGCAGTCCCACAGGGGGGAACACTGAAGCTTTCTTT; cdr3_aa: CASSPTGGNTEAFF
d_call: .; j_call: TRBJ2-1; clone_size: few; v_call: TRBV4-1; cdr3_nt: TGCGCCAGCAGCCCCCCGGGACTGGCTTACAATGAGCAGTTCTTC; cdr3_aa: CASSPPGLAYNEQFF